One and the same sample provided the 27 T cell receptor beta chains below, sequenced in a study of identical twins. TCRdb re-analysed the 5' RACE reads in MiXCR, keeping a single row per CDR3 protein. The sample includes approximately 250,000 distinct CDR3 sequences, approximately 7.1% of them seen just once. The data also belong to a second study, concerning T cells expressing NK-cell markers.

Source material: CD8+ T cells sorted from blood. Source of these receptors: a woman between 18 and 30 years old in good health.

This clonotype was recorded at least ten times. The V gene is TRBV3-1, the J gene TRBJ2-5; no reliable D call. Germline-derived CDR1 and CDR2 are LGHDT and YNNKEL (reference sequence). V lost 2 bases and J lost 4, with 11 bases in between. CDR3 length: 14 residues. The CDR3 DNA sequence: TGTGCCAGCAGCCAACGTGAAGCCGCAGAGACCCAGTACTTC. The encoded protein is CASSQREAAETQYF.

In regard to this clonotype: An end of the junction differs from the germline gene, which may be a read error. CDR3 loop: CASSRGLAGGVRDNEQLF. The DNA for the CDR3 is TGCGCCAGCAGCCGCGGACTAGCGGGAGGCGTTCGAGACAATGAGCAGCTCTTC. V gene TRBV4-3 combines with J gene TRBJ2-1; 14 bases are shared with TRBD2. This CDR3 comprises 18 residues. CDR1 is LGHNA and CDR2 is YSLEER in the germline V gene.

This clonotype was detected only a few times. CDR3 in DNA: TGTGCCAGCAGCAGAGGGACTAGCGGTGGGAATGAGCAGTTCTTC. This codes for CASSRGTSGGNEQFF. The chain has TRBV13 and TRBJ2-1; 11 bases match TRBD2. The CDR3 sequence is 15 residues long. CDR1 and CDR2 (germline): PRHDT, FYEKMQ (reference sequence). V gave up 5 bases and J gave up 7 bases; unmatched junction bases: 7.

This clonotype was counted only a few times. V is TRBV3-1 and J is TRBJ2-3; TRBD1 is a possible D gene (5 bases). Trimming cost V 2 bases and J 0 bases, with 9 bases left between them. The CDR3 has 15 amino acids. CDR1 is LGHDT, CDR2 YNNKEL, per germline (reference sequence). The CDR3 spells CASSQRQTSTDTQYF. CDR3 DNA sequence: TGTGCCAGCAGCCAAAGACAGACAAGCACAGATACGCAGTATTTT.

For this clonotype: A read error may explain this, as a much larger clone is one base away. The rearrangement links TRBV5-1 to TRBJ2-1, with D perhaps TRBD2 (5 bases). The CDR3 has 16 amino acids. V was pared by 3 bases and J by 0 bases, with 13 bases between. CDR1 is SGHRS, CDR2 YFSETQ, per germline. CDR3 DNA sequence: TGCGCCAGCAGCTCTATGGGAGCGATCTCCTACAATGAGCAGTTCTTC. It codes for CASSSMGAISYNEQFF.

This clonotype was counted ten times or more. The chain joins TRBV9 to TRBJ2-3; D gene uncertain. Trimming took 4 bases from V and 5 from J, leaving 8 bases between them. The CDR3 spans 12 residues. Germline CDR1 reads SGDLS; CDR2 reads YYNGEE. In DNA form, the CDR3 reads TGTGCCAGCAGCCTAGAGTTAGATACGCAGTATTTT. It encodes CASSLELDTQYF.

This clonotype was seen a few times. The chain links TRBV9 to TRBJ1-1; 10 bases align to TRBD1. CDR1 is SGDLS and CDR2 is YYNGEE in the germline V gene. Trimming cost V 2 bases and J 1 base; bases outside gene matches: 8. This CDR3 contains 17 residues. The CDR3 protein is CASSVPGTGEPNTEAFF. The CDR3 DNA reads as TGTGCCAGCAGCGTCCCCGGGACAGGGGAACCGAACACTGAAGCTTTCTTT. The variable domain in full, completed from reference TRBV9 and TRBJ1-1, reads DSGVTQTPKHLITATGQRVTLRCSPRSGDLSVYWYQQSLDQGLQFLIQYYNGEERAKGNILERFSAQQFPDLHSELNLSSLELGDSALYFCASSVPGTGEPNTEAFFGQGTRLTVV.

This clonotype came up many times. The chain couples TRBV10-2 to TRBJ2-7; no definite D call. V lost 4 bases and J 3 bases, leaving 13 bases between the germline ends. This CDR3 comprises 14 residues. CDR1 is WSHSY and CDR2 is SAAADI in the germline V gene. The CDR3, as DNA: TGCGCCAGCAGTGTGGCAGTGTTGTTCTACGAGCAGTACTTC. Translating gives CASSVAVLFYEQYF.

The V and J genes are TRBV29-1 and TRBJ2-7; weak D call: TRBD1 (6 bases). The length of the CDR3 is 11 residues. V was trimmed by 6 bases and J by 3 bases, leaving 9 bases between them. The germline gives CDR1 SQVTM, CDR2 ANQGSEA. The CDR3 nucleotides read TGCAGCGTAGGACAGTTCTACGAGCAGTACTTC. Amino acid sequence: CSVGQFYEQYF.

This clonotype was counted many times. V usage is TRBV7-9 and J usage is TRBJ1-2; D call uncertain. The germline V gene encodes CDR1 SEHNR and CDR2 FQNEAQ (reference sequence). This CDR3 contains 13 residues. V lost 5 bases and J lost 6, with 13 bases in between. CDR3 protein: CASSLGLTDGYTF. DNA of the CDR3: TGTGCCAGCAGCCTAGGACTGACTGATGGCTACACCTTC.

This clonotype was counted many times. V gene TRBV20-1 combines with J gene TRBJ1-2; D not resolved. Trimming left V 3 bases short and J 6 bases short, with 11 bases between. This CDR3 is 12 amino acids long. Germline V lookup: CDR1 DFQATT, CDR2 SNEGSKA (reference sequence). The CDR3 DNA follows: TGCAGTGCTAGTGTGAGACCCAATGGCTACACCTTC. As protein: CSASVRPNGYTF.

Ten or more counts support this clonotype. V and J are TRBV12-3 or TRBV12-4 and TRBJ2-7; D gene unclear. This CDR3 spans 12 amino acids. V lost 5 bases, J lost 4 bases, and 9 bases lay in between. CDR3 protein: CASSLTHYEQYF. Written as DNA, the CDR3 is TGTGCCAGCAGTCTCACTCATTACGAGCAGTACTTC.

This clonotype was counted ten times or more. The junction departs from germline at one end; a sequencing error may be responsible. The chain is built from TRBV27 and TRBJ1-2; TRBD1 matches 8 bases. The length of the CDR3 is 15 residues. The germline gives CDR1 MNHEY, CDR2 SMNVEV (reference sequence). In DNA, the CDR3 is TGTGCCAGCAGTCCCCGGACAGGGATCCCCGATGGCTACACTTTC. It translates to CASSPRTGIPDGYTF.

In this sample, this clonotype turned up many times. The chain combines TRBV9 with TRBJ2-3, with D maybe TRBD2 (6 bases). This CDR3 is built from 15 residues. Germline V gene lookup returns CDR1 SGDLS and CDR2 YYNGEE. The germline V and J ends were trimmed by 0 bases and 4 bases, with 12 bases remaining between them. CDR3 residues: CASSVARGRSDTQYF. CDR3 in DNA: TGTGCCAGCAGCGTAGCTCGGGGGAGGTCAGATACGCAGTATTTT.

The table lists this clonotype with many counts. The chain is built from TRBV7-9 and TRBJ1-6; tentatively, D is TRBD1 (5 bases). Trimming left V 11 bases short and J 0 bases short, with 11 bases between. Germline V gene lookup returns CDR1 SEHNR and CDR2 FQNEAQ (reference sequence). The CDR3 spans 14 residues. CDR3 loop: CAGRQSSYNSPLHF. The CDR3 nucleotides read TGTGCCGGTAGACAGAGCTCCTATAATTCACCCCTCCACTTT.

This clonotype showed up many times. V gene TRBV11-2 combines with J gene TRBJ1-4; D remains ambiguous. The CDR3 has 14 residues. CDR1 and CDR2 (germline): SGHAT, FQNNGV. V was clipped by 5 bases and J by 12 bases, with 19 bases between them. The CDR3 nucleotides read TGTGCCAGCAGCCCCGAGGCCCACCCGGTAGAACTGTTTTTT. Residues: CASSPEAHPVELFF.

This clonotype was detected ten times or more. V usage is TRBV10-3 and J usage is TRBJ2-7, with 7 bases that match TRBD2. Germline loops: CDR1 ENHRY, CDR2 SYGVKD. Trimming at V came to 3 bases and at J to 0 bases, leaving 5 bases not matched to a gene. CDR3 length: 15 amino acids. This CDR3 is CAISDIGTISYEQYF. The CDR3 region has the DNA TGTGCCATCAGTGACATCGGGACTATCTCCTACGAGCAGTACTTC.

This clonotype was seen only a few times. V and J are TRBV11-2 and TRBJ2-7; 9 bases line up with TRBD2. Per the germline V gene, CDR1 is SGHAT and CDR2 is FQNNGV. V gave up 5 bases and J gave up 4 bases; unmatched junction bases: 18. The length of the CDR3 is 18 residues. CDR3 nucleotide sequence: TGTGCCAGCAGCAAATCACTTCCGGCGGGAGGGCCTTTTTACGAGCAGTACTTC. Residues: CASSKSLPAGGPFYEQYF.

This clonotype was seen only a few times. The chain carries TRBV20-1 and TRBJ1-2; 7 bases are a match to TRBD1. There are 12 residues in the CDR3. Germline V gene data show CDR1 as DFQATT and CDR2 as SNEGSKA (reference sequence). The V and J ends lost 3 bases and 8 bases, in that order; junction bases with no gene match: 6. The CDR3, as DNA: TGCAGTGCTAGTTCTGGACAGGAAGGCTACACCTTC. Amino acids: CSASSGQEGYTF.

This clonotype came up a few times. The chain combines TRBV25-1 with TRBJ2-1, with 9 bases identical to TRBD2. Germline V CDR1 and CDR2: MGHDK, SYGVNS. The CDR3 contains 16 residues. J was trimmed by 8 bases and V by 2 bases; bases with no gene match: 10. CDR3 nucleotide sequence: TGTGCCAGCAGTGAACCCGGGACTAGCTACGGGGATGAGCAGTTCTTC. This gives the protein CASSEPGTSYGDEQFF.

This clonotype was observed a handful of times. The rearrangement uses TRBV13 and TRBJ1-2; D might be TRBD1 (6 bases). V was pared by 0 bases and J by 7 bases, with 12 bases between. The CDR3 covers 14 residues. Germline CDR1 PRHDT, CDR2 FYEKMQ (reference sequence). CDR3 in amino acids: CASSLGRDITGYTF. CDR3 coding DNA: TGTGCCAGCAGCTTAGGCCGGGACATAACTGGCTACACCTTC.

This clonotype was recorded many times. This chain connects TRBV11-3 to TRBJ2-7; 11 nucleotides agree with TRBD2. The V gene end was trimmed by 3 bases and the J gene end by 6 bases; junction bases not matched to a gene: 1. The CDR3 extends over 13 amino acids. Germline CDR1 SGHNT, CDR2 YENEEA. The CDR3 DNA reads TGTGCCAGCAGCTTGGGGACTAGCGGCGAGCAGTACTTC. Protein: CASSLGTSGEQYF. The full variable domain, completed using reference TRBV11-3 and TRBJ2-7, is EAGVVQSPRYKIIEKKQPVAFWCNPISGHNTLYWYLQNLGQGPELLIRYENEEAVDDSQLPKDRFSAERLKGVDSTLKIQPAELGDSAVYLCASSLGTSGEQYFGPGTRLTVT.

The chain carries TRBV29-1 and TRBJ2-1; no firm D call. V was clipped by 0 bases and J by 0 bases, with 15 bases between them. This CDR3 spans 17 amino acids. From germline, CDR1 is SQVTM and CDR2 ANQGSEA. CDR3 sequence: CSVEDDLGKSSYNEQFF. The CDR3 DNA reads TGCAGCGTTGAAGATGACTTGGGTAAAAGCTCCTACAATGAGCAGTTCTTC.

The rearrangement links TRBV30 to TRBJ2-6, with D possibly being TRBD1 or TRBD2 (5 bases each). Germline V gives CDR1 GTSNPN, CDR2 SVGIG (reference sequence). The CDR3 is made up of 17 amino acids. V was clipped by 4 bases and J by 2 bases, with 18 bases between them. CDR3 in amino acids: CAWTPGSGGPGANVLTF. CDR3 sequence (DNA): TGTGCCTGGACCCCGGGGTCTGGGGGTCCTGGGGCCAACGTCCTGACTTTC. The variable domain in full, completed from reference TRBV30 and TRBJ2-6, reads SQTIHQWPATLVQPVGSPLSLECTVEGTSNPNLYWYRQAAGRGLQLLFYSVGIGQISSEVPQNLSASRPQDRQFILSSKKLLLSDSGFYLCAWTPGSGGPGANVLTFGAGSRLTVL.

The chain joins TRBV7-9 to TRBJ2-1; 10 positions agree with TRBD2. V trimming: 1 base; J trimming: 3 bases; junction bases outside the gene matches: 6. The CDR3 runs 17 residues. CDR1 and CDR2 (germline): SEHNR, FQNEAQ (reference sequence). In DNA, the CDR3 is TGTGCCAGCAGCTTAGGTTCTAGCGGGAGCTTCTACAATGAGCAGTTCTTC. It is translated as CASSLGSSGSFYNEQFF.

V gene TRBV29-1 combines with J gene TRBJ2-7; 7 nucleotides match TRBD1. Germline CDR1 and CDR2: SQVTM and ANQGSEA. The CDR3 sequence is 14 residues long. V was pared by 6 bases and J by 2 bases, with 10 bases of the junction left unmatched. Here the CDR3 reads CSVVGTVNPYEQYF. Here the CDR3 DNA reads TGCAGCGTGGTTGGGACAGTCAATCCCTACGAGCAGTACTTC.

This clonotype showed up just a few times. The chain links TRBV30 to TRBJ2-5; 7 bases are shared with TRBD2. The CDR3 has 14 residues. V lost 0 bases, J lost 4 bases, and 5 bases stayed unmatched. Germline V gives CDR1 GTSNPN, CDR2 SVGIG (reference sequence). The CDR3 region has the DNA TGTGCCTGGAGTGTAGGGAGGGGAGCAGAGACCCAGTACTTC. Its protein product is CAWSVGRGAETQYF.